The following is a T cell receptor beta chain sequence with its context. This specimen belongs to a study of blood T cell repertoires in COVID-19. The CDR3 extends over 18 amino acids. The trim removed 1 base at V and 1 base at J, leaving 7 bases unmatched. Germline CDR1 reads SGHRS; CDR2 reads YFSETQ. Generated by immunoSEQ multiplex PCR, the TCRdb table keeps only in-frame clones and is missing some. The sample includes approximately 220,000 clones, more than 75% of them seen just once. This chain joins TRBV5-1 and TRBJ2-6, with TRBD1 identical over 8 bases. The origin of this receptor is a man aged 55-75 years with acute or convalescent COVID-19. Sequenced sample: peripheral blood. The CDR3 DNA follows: TGCGCCAGCAGCTTGAGGGGGACAGGAATATCTGGGGCCAACGTCCTGACTTTC. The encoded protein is CASSLRGTGISGANVLTF.